These T cell receptor beta chains were read from a single sample in a study of technical replicates of blood from several donors. Profiling relied on immunoSEQ multiplex PCR, and the TCRdb table lists in-frame clones only, not all of them. Counted here are about 73,000 clones, 90% to 95% occurring once; the ten biggest clones make up approximately 5%. The sequenced sample consisted of PBMCs. Receptors originate from a human donor in good health. Some clones in this sample may be carry-over from other donors' samples. Each CDR3 is given with its conserved first and last residue. Each record gives: D gene, clone size, V gene, J gene, CDR3 DNA, CDR3 protein. A D gene is named only where the DNA matches it firmly. Some rows mark clone size as missing; the rest say once, few, many or name a class of expanded clone.

NA	NA	TRBV2	TRBJ1-2	TGTGCCAGCAGTGTGAGGGAACGCGGCTACACCTTC	CASSVRERGYTF
NA	NA	TRBV19	TRBJ2-1	TGTGCCAGTAACGAGGGTTCAGGCAGGAATGAGCAGTTCTTC	CASNEGSGRNEQFF
NA	once	TRBV4-1	TRBJ1-5	TGCGCCAGCAGCCAAACCGGGACACATAGCAATCAGCCCCAGCATTTT	CASSQTGTHSNQPQHF
NA	once	TRBV15	TRBJ2-7	TGTGCCACCATGCCGGGACATTCCTACGAGCAGTACTTC	CATMPGHSYEQYF
NA	NA	TRBV19	TRBJ2-7	TGTGCCAGTAGTTACCGAAGCGGGTACGAGCAGTACTTC	CASSYRSGYEQYF
NA	NA	TRBV7-2	TRBJ2-1	TGTGCCAGCAGCTTAGAGTGGCGGGGTGAGCAGTTCTTC	CASSLEWRGEQFF
TRBD2	NA	TRBV2	TRBJ2-7	TGTGCCAGCAGAGATGGACTAGCGGGGGCCGAGGCGTACTTC	CASRDGLAGAEAYF
NA	NA	TRBV4-2	TRBJ1-6	TGTGCCAGCAGCCAAGGGGTCAGTAGGACAGTTGATTCACCCCTCCACTTT	CASSQGVSRTVDSPLHF
TRBD1	NA	TRBV29-1	TRBJ2-3	TGCAGCTCCGGACAGGGAGTGCGTCTTACAGATACGCAGTATTTT	CSSGQGVRLTDTQYF
TRBD2	NA	TRBV7-9	TRBJ2-7	TGTGCCCGCGCGGGGGGGGAGCAGTACTTC	CARAGGEQYF
NA	few	TRBV6-1	TRBJ1-2	TGTGCCAGCAGTGAACTACAGGCTTCCTATGGCTACACCTTC	CASSELQASYGYTF
TRBD1	NA	TRBV19	TRBJ2-5	TGTGCCAGTAATGACAGGGCGGGAGAGACCCAGTACTTC	CASNDRAGETQYF
TRBD1	NA	TRBV2	TRBJ2-1	TGTGCCAGCGGCCGGGACAGGGGGGCCGATGAGCAGTTCTTC	CASGRDRGADEQFF
NA	NA	TRBV11-2	TRBJ1-2	TGTGCCAGCAGCACACTCAGGGGTACAAACTATGGCTACACCTTC	CASSTLRGTNYGYTF
NA	NA	TRBV19	TRBJ1-2	TGTGCCAGTAGTATGGGCAGCCACTATGGCTACACCTTC	CASSMGSHYGYTF
TRBD1	NA	TRBV9	TRBJ2-3	TGTGCCAGCAGTCTTATAGGGACAGGACCCACAGATACGCAGTATTTT	CASSLIGTGPTDTQYF
TRBD2	NA	TRBV18	TRBJ2-5	TGTGCCAGCTCACCGGAGGCTAGCGGGAGAGTCCAGTACTTC	CASSPEASGRVQYF
TRBD1	NA	TRBV4-1	TRBJ2-2	TGCGCCAGCAGCACGGGACAGGGGATCACCGGGGAGCTGTTTTTT	CASSTGQGITGELFF
TRBD1	NA	TRBV27	TRBJ2-7	TGTGCCAGCAGTTTAAAGATCCAGGGGGCCTACGAGCAGTACTTC	CASSLKIQGAYEQYF
NA	NA	TRBV4-2	TRBJ1-2	TGTGCCAGCAGCCAGGTAGGGGGAAACTATGGCTACACCTTC	CASSQVGGNYGYTF
NA	NA	TRBV29-1	TRBJ1-6	TGCAGCGTCGCTGGGCCAGGCGGGAATTCACCCCTCCACTTT	CSVAGPGGNSPLHF
TRBD1	NA	TRBV27	TRBJ2-6	TGTGCCAGCAGTCCACTACCCGGGACAGCCTACTCTGGGGCCAACGTCCTGACTTTC	CASSPLPGTAYSGANVLTF
NA	NA	TRBV2	TRBJ2-7	TGTGCCAGCCTACCACAGGTTGGGTACGAGCAGTACTTC	CASLPQVGYEQYF
NA	NA	TRBV5-1	TRBJ2-5	TGCGCCAGCAGCCAAACAGGGTGGTTACAAGAGACCCAGTACTTC	CASSQTGWLQETQYF
NA	NA	TRBV7-2	TRBJ1-2	TGTGCCAGCAGCTTAGCCCGGGATGGCTACACCTTC	CASSLARDGYTF
NA	NA	TRBV5-4	TRBJ1-1	TGTGCCAGCAGCCTCAGGACAGTCCGCATGAACACTGAAGCTTTCTTT	CASSLRTVRMNTEAFF
NA	NA	TRBV5-1	TRBJ1-4	TGCGCCAGCAGCTTGGAAAAGGGCGGGGAAAAACTGTTTTTT	CASSLEKGGEKLFF
TRBD2	NA	TRBV7-9	TRBJ2-7	TGTGCCAGCAGCTTAGCGTCCGGGGGGACCTACGAGCAGTACTTC	CASSLASGGTYEQYF
TRBD1	NA	TRBV2	TRBJ1-5	TGTGCCAGCAGGGGGACAGGGACCTTTTCCCAGCATTTT	CASRGTGTFSQHF
TRBD2	NA	TRBV6-5	TRBJ2-1	TGTGCCAGCAGACCAACCGGGACTAGCGGCAATGAGCAGTTCTTC	CASRPTGTSGNEQFF
TRBD2	NA	TRBV6-4	TRBJ2-1	TGTGCCAGCAAGGGACTAGCGGACATGTACAATGAGCAGTTCTTC	CASKGLADMYNEQFF
NA	NA	TRBV18	TRBJ1-1	TGTGCCAGCTCAACTGACAGACACACTGAAGCTTTCTTT	CASSTDRHTEAFF
TRBD2	NA	TRBV4-2	TRBJ2-2	TGTGCCAGCAGCAGACTAGCGCAAACCGGGGAGCTGTTTTTT	CASSRLAQTGELFF
NA	NA	TRBV7-2	TRBJ1-2	TGTGCCAGCAGCCCCGCAAGGGGCCGTGGCTACACCTTC	CASSPARGRGYTF
NA	NA	TRBV10-3	TRBJ2-2	TGTGCCATCAGTGGGACAAACACCGGGGAGCTGTTTTTT	CAISGTNTGELFF
TRBD1	NA	TRBV7-2	TRBJ1-2	TGTGCCAGCAGCTCCGGGACAGGGGGTTTCAACTATGGCTACACCTTC	CASSSGTGGFNYGYTF
NA	NA	TRBV6-5	TRBJ1-5	TGTGCCAGCAGCATGAGGGATCAGCCCCAGCATTTT	CASSMRDQPQHF
NA	NA	TRBV14	TRBJ2-1	TGTGCCAGCAGCCAAGGATACGGGGGACACAATGAGCAGTTCTTC	CASSQGYGGHNEQFF
NA	NA	TRBV4-3	TRBJ2-7	TGCGCCAGCAGCTCCCGGACAAGCTACGAGCAGTACTTC	CASSSRTSYEQYF
TRBD1	NA	TRBV7-6	TRBJ1-5	TGTGCCAGCGGGACAGACTTAAATCAGCCCCAGCATTTT	CASGTDLNQPQHF
NA	NA	TRBV11-3	TRBJ2-3	TGTGCCAGCAGCCTAACTCTTGGGGGCGGGACAGATACGCAGTATTTT	CASSLTLGGGTDTQYF
NA	NA	TRBV6-4	TRBJ2-5	TGTGCCACCCCGGGACAAAAAGAGACCCAGTACTTC	CATPGQKETQYF
TRBD1	NA	TRBV15	TRBJ1-3	TGTGCCACCAGCGTAAACCCCGGGACAGGGGGAAACACCATATATTTT	CATSVNPGTGGNTIYF